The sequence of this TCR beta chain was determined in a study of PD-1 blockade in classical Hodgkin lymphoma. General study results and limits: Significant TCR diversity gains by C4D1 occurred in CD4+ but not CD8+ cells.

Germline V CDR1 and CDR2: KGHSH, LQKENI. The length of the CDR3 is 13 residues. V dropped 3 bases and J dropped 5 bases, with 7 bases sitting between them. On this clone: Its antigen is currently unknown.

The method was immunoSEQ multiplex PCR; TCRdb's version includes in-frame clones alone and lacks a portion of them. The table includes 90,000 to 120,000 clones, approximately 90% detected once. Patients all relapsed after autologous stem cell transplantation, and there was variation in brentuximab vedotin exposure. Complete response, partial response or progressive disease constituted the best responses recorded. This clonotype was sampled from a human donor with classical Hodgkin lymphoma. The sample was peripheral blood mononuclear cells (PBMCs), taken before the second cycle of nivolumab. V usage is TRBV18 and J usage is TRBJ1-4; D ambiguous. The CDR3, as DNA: TGTGCCAGCTCACCCCGAAGCAATGAAAAACTGTTTTTT. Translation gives CASSPRSNEKLFF.